A single sample gave rise to the 8 T cell receptor beta chains below, sequenced in a study of cytomegalovirus exposure and HLA in healthy donors. This PCR relied on a set of 60 Vbeta primers and 13 Jbeta primers. Repertoires were generated with immunoSEQ multiplex PCR, while TCRdb's copy carries only in-frame clones and drops some. The sample lists some 190,000 clones; over 70% were seen once. The sample was PBMCs. The source is a woman between 25 and 40 years old in good health and CMV-seropositive.

The chain couples TRBV18 to TRBJ1-2, with TRBD1 matching 8 bases. CDR3 length equals 17 residues. Germline V CDR1 and CDR2: KGHSH, LQKENI. V gave up 3 bases and J gave up 5 bases; unmatched junction bases: 14. The CDR3 region is CASSPAQTGELLYGYTF. The CDR3 nucleotides read TGTGCCAGCTCACCCGCCCAGACAGGGGAATTATTATATGGCTACACCTTC.

The rearrangement joins TRBV6-6 to TRBJ2-7; D not certain. The CDR3 runs to 11 residues. The germline V and J ends were trimmed by 5 bases and 6 bases, with 8 bases remaining between them. Germline V CDR1 and CDR2: MNHNY, SVGAGI (reference sequence). CDR3 DNA: TGTGCCAGCAGTATCTTGTCCGAGCAGTACTTC. Translating gives CASSILSEQYF.

The rearrangement uses TRBV29-1 and TRBJ1-3, with no clear D. Germline V gives CDR1 SQVTM, CDR2 ANQGSEA. Trimming shortened V by 7 bases and J by 2 bases, and 9 bases separated the two germline ends. This CDR3 contains 12 residues. The chain's CDR3 is CSAEAPGNTIYF. The CDR3, as DNA: TGCAGCGCTGAGGCCCCTGGAAACACCATATATTTT. The full variable domain, completed using reference TRBV29-1 and TRBJ1-3, is SAVISQKPSRDICQRGTSLTIQCQVDSQVTMMFWYRQQPGQSLTLIATANQGSEATYESGFVIDKFPISRPNLTFSTLTVSNMSPEDSSIYLCSAEAPGNTIYFGEGSWLTVV.

V usage is TRBV9 and J usage is TRBJ1-6; TRBD1 might be the D (5 bases). V was pared by 0 bases and J by 10 bases, with 14 bases between. The CDR3 is 15 amino acids. Per the germline V gene, CDR1 is SGDLS and CDR2 is YYNGEE. The CDR3 loop reads CASSVVGMGGSPLHF. CDR3 DNA sequence: TGTGCCAGCAGCGTAGTCGGAATGGGGGGATCACCCCTCCACTTT. Full variable domain (outside the CDR3, taken from reference TRBV9 and TRBJ1-6): DSGVTQTPKHLITATGQRVTLRCSPRSGDLSVYWYQQSLDQGLQFLIQYYNGEERAKGNILERFSAQQFPDLHSELNLSSLELGDSALYFCASSVVGMGGSPLHFGNGTRLTVT.

The genes are TRBV19 and TRBJ2-4; D remains ambiguous. This CDR3 spans 15 amino acids. Germline values: CDR1 LNHDA, CDR2 SQIVND (reference sequence). V was shortened by 3 bases and J by 0 bases, with 9 bases between the two germline ends. The DNA for the CDR3 is TGTGCCAGTAGTATGGTCCCGGGAGCCAAAAACATTCAGTACTTC. Translated, it gives CASSMVPGAKNIQYF.

The chain uses TRBV27 and TRBJ1-5, with TRBD1 as a possible D gene (5 bases). The CDR3 has 15 residues. V gave up 4 bases and J gave up 3 bases, with 13 bases separating them. Per the germline V gene, CDR1 is MNHEY and CDR2 is SMNVEV (reference sequence). This CDR3 is CASSSYRLPNQPQHF. CDR3 nucleotides: TGTGCCAGCAGTTCGTACAGGCTGCCCAATCAGCCCCAGCATTTT.

This clone was detected once. This chain joins TRBV5-1 and TRBJ2-1; 9 nucleotides agree with TRBD2. The CDR3 has 15 residues. Per the germline V gene, CDR1 is SGHRS and CDR2 is YFSETQ. J lost 5 bases, V lost 5 bases, and 8 bases had no gene match. DNA for the CDR3: TGCGCCAGCAGGGGTGGGACTAGCAACCACAATGAGCAGTTCTTC. Translation: CASRGGTSNHNEQFF.

This rearrangement joins TRBV28 to TRBJ2-7, with 11 bases aligning to TRBD2. Looked up from germline, CDR1 is MDHEN and CDR2 is SYDVKM. Trimming at V came to 8 bases and at J to 2 bases, leaving 5 bases not matched to a gene. The CDR3 sequence is 14 residues long. The CDR3 spells CASFNSGRAYEQYF. CDR3 in DNA: TGTGCCAGCTTTAATAGCGGGAGGGCCTACGAGCAGTACTTC.